The 28 T cell receptor beta chains listed next were all sequenced from one sample in a study of CD8+ T cells in alopecia areata. RNA extraction and reverse transcription yielded cDNA as sequencing template. Assay: immunoSEQ multiplex PCR; the TCRdb copy retains only in-frame clones and omits some. The data contain 200,000 or so clones, over 40% of them singletons. Treatment noted: oral pan-JAK inhibitor, 5-10 mg twice daily. The starting material was CD4+ T cells sorted from blood, obtained at roughly week 38, from a patient treated with tofacitinib. The receptors originated from a human donor with alopecia areata.

This clone appeared a single time. The chain has TRBV25-1 and TRBJ1-1; D may be TRBD1 (6 bases). V was cut by 10 bases and J by 8 bases, with 20 bases left in between. This CDR3 contains 13 residues. Per the germline V gene, CDR1 is MGHDK and CDR2 is SYGVNS. The CDR3 loop reads CATVARGVGEAFF. CDR3 DNA sequence: TGTGCCACAGTGGCCAGGGGTGTGGGGGAAGCTTTCTTT.

V gene TRBV30 combines with J gene TRBJ1-2, with 8 bases matching TRBD1. The CDR3 contains 18 residues. J lost 5 bases, V lost 0 bases, and 17 bases had no gene match. The germline V gene encodes CDR1 GTSNPN and CDR2 SVGIG (reference sequence). CDR3 sequence: CAWSVIRSTGGLGYGYTF. The CDR3 DNA follows: TGTGCCTGGAGTGTAATACGGTCTACAGGGGGATTGGGGTATGGCTACACCTTC.

The chain carries TRBV2 and TRBJ2-3; D is unresolved. In germline, CDR1 is SNHLY, CDR2 FYNNEI. The CDR3 contains 11 residues. V lost 8 bases and J 5 bases, leaving 8 bases between the germline ends. Here the CDR3 DNA reads TGTGCCAGCCACGAACGAGATACGCAGTATTTT. It codes for CASHERDTQYF.

The rearrangement uses TRBV27 and TRBJ1-2; no clear D gene. Per the germline V gene, CDR1 is MNHEY and CDR2 is SMNVEV (reference sequence). This CDR3 contains 13 residues. The germline V and J ends were trimmed by 6 bases and 0 bases, with 8 bases remaining between them. CDR3 region: CASSTRTNYGYTF. The CDR3 DNA follows: TGTGCCAGCAGCACCCGGACTAACTATGGCTACACCTTC.

This chain joins TRBV5-6 and TRBJ1-1; D is uncertain. Germline CDR1 reads SGHDT; CDR2 reads YYEEEE. Trimming stripped 2 bases from V and 9 bases from J, with 8 bases between. This CDR3 is built from 11 residues. CDR3 coding DNA: TGTGCCAGCAGCTTAAGAGACAAAGCTTTCTTT. It translates to CASSLRDKAFF.

This clone occurred a few times. The chain employs TRBV15 and TRBJ2-3, with D perhaps given as TRBD1 or TRBD2 (5 bases each). The ends were cut back, 5 bases at V and 6 bases at J, with 18 bases in the middle. This CDR3 has 15 amino acids. Germline values: CDR1 LNHNV, CDR2 YYDKDF (reference sequence). The CDR3: CATSGGPLGRDTQYF. CDR3 sequence (DNA): TGTGCCACCAGCGGGGGTCCTCTGGGCAGGGATACGCAGTATTTT.

Remarks on this clone: Relative to the germline gene, one junction end is altered; a read error may explain this. Other DNA sequences in this sample translate to the same CDR3. In DNA, the CDR3 is TGCAGCGTCGAAGTCCCACACGATACGCAGTATTTT. Its translation is CSVEVPHDTQYF. The chain is built from TRBV29-1 and TRBJ2-3; D is uncertain. Per the germline V gene, CDR1 is SQVTM and CDR2 is ANQGSEA. The CDR3 covers 12 residues.

The table lists this clone with many counts. DNA of the CDR3: TGTGCCAGTAGTATCAAGGGACGTAACTACGAGCAGTACTTC. Protein: CASSIKGRNYEQYF. V is TRBV19 and J is TRBJ2-7; either TRBD1 or TRBD2 may supply D (5 bases each). With 3 bases removed from V and 3 bases from J, the gap between germline ends came to 12 bases. Looked up from germline, CDR1 is LNHDA and CDR2 is SQIVND (reference sequence). This CDR3 is built from 14 residues.

The chain combines TRBV15 with TRBJ2-7; 10 bases fit TRBD2. Germline values: CDR1 LNHNV, CDR2 YYDKDF (reference sequence). Trimming took 5 bases from V and 2 from J; bases not matched to a gene: 3. The CDR3 runs to 14 residues. As DNA, the CDR3 is TGTGCCACCAGCGGAGCGGGAGGGCCCTACGAGCAGTACTTC. Protein sequence: CATSGAGGPYEQYF.

The gene calls are TRBV2 and TRBJ2-4; D may match TRBD1 or TRBD2 (7 bases each). V was pared by 0 bases and J by 0 bases, with 12 bases between. The CDR3 is 17 amino acids. Germline loops: CDR1 SNHLY, CDR2 FYNNEI. The CDR3, as DNA: TGTGCCAGCAGTGAAGCAGGGAGGGGGCTAGCCAAAAACATTCAGTACTTC. Protein sequence: CASSEAGRGLAKNIQYF.

This rearrangement joins TRBV5-1 to TRBJ2-7; 11 nucleotides line up with TRBD2. V lost 3 bases to trimming and J lost 9 bases; unmatched junction nucleotides: 8. There are 14 residues in the CDR3. The germline CDR1 and CDR2 sequences are SGHRS and YFSETQ. The CDR3 spells CASSSGTSGARQYF. The CDR3 DNA is TGCGCCAGCAGCTCTGGGACTAGCGGTGCAAGGCAGTACTTC.

The rearrangement joins TRBV27 to TRBJ2-7; 7 bases are shared with TRBD2. Unmatched junction bases numbered 10, after V lost 6 bases and J lost 2 bases. Per germline, CDR1 MNHEY and CDR2 SMNVEV (reference sequence). This CDR3 is 15 amino acids long. The CDR3 protein is CASSKPASGTYEQYF. In DNA, the CDR3 is TGTGCCAGCAGCAAACCGGCTAGCGGCACCTACGAGCAGTACTTC.

The chain has TRBV5-1 and TRBJ1-2, with TRBD1 identical over 7 bases. CDR3 length: 16 amino acids. V shed 0 bases, J shed 2 bases, and the junction held 7 bases outside the gene matches. From germline, CDR1 is SGHRS and CDR2 YFSETQ. CDR3 residues: CASSLEEGQLNYGYTF. CDR3 nucleotide sequence: TGCGCCAGCAGCTTGGAAGAGGGACAGCTGAACTATGGCTACACCTTC.

The sample holds many counts of this clone. This chain's CDR3 is CASSPPSRVYEQYF. The CDR3 DNA is TGTGCCAGCTCACCCCCTTCCCGGGTCTACGAGCAGTACTTC. The chain recombines TRBV18 with TRBJ2-7, with unresolved D. The CDR3 covers 14 residues. Germline CDR1 KGHSH, CDR2 LQKENI. V was clipped by 3 bases and J by 3 bases, with 12 bases between them.

This clone has a handful of counts. The chain uses TRBV29-1 and TRBJ2-7; 8 bases are a match to TRBD1. The germline CDR1 and CDR2 sequences are SQVTM and ANQGSEA. The trim removed 6 bases at V and 6 bases at J, leaving 10 bases unmatched. This CDR3 spans 13 amino acids. The DNA for the CDR3 is TGCAGCGTCTCCGACAGGGGTCTTTCCGAGCAGTACTTC. It encodes CSVSDRGLSEQYF.

A few counts support this clone. The chain carries TRBV7-2 and TRBJ2-7, with 9 bases lining up with TRBD2. CDR3 length equals 14 residues. V lost 1 base to trimming and J lost 6 bases; unmatched junction nucleotides: 4. From germline, CDR1 is SGHTA and CDR2 FQGNSA. The CDR3 loop is CASSLGGRAFEQYF. The CDR3 DNA follows: TGTGCCAGCAGCTTAGGCGGGAGGGCCTTCGAGCAGTACTTC.

About this clone: Other nucleotide sequences in the sample specify the same CDR3. The chain recombines TRBV2 with TRBJ1-1; D possibly corresponds to TRBD1 (5 bases). Deletions cut 5 bases from V and 1 base from J, with 8 bases between. This CDR3 is built from 13 residues. The germline V gene encodes CDR1 SNHLY and CDR2 FYNNEI. CDR3 sequence: CASSSQGNTEAFF. The CDR3 nucleotides read TGTGCCAGCAGTTCGCAGGGGAACACTGAAGCTTTCTTT. The whole variable domain, remainder taken from reference TRBV2 and TRBJ1-1, is EPEVTQTPSHQVTQMGQEVILRCVPISNHLYFYWYRQILGQKVEFLVSFYNNEISEKSEIFDDQFSVERPDGSNFTLKIRSTKLEDSAMYFCASSSQGNTEAFFGQGTRLTVV.

The rearrangement links TRBV15 to TRBJ2-7; 7 positions agree with TRBD1. J gave up 3 bases and V 0 bases, and 8 bases lay outside the gene matches. There are 16 residues in the CDR3. Germline CDR1 is LNHNV and CDR2 is YYDKDF (reference sequence). The CDR3 nucleotides are TGTGCCACCAGCAGAGAAAGGGACAGTAAGGGCTACGAGCAGTACTTC. It specifies CATSRERDSKGYEQYF.

The V call is TRBV7-2, the J call TRBJ2-3, with D hard to call. There are 15 residues in the CDR3. From germline, CDR1 is SGHTA and CDR2 FQGNSA. The V and J ends lost 1 base and 4 bases respectively, with 12 bases between them. CDR3 in amino acids: CASSLVPEVPDTQYF. The CDR3 DNA reads as TGTGCCAGCAGCTTAGTCCCCGAAGTCCCAGATACGCAGTATTTT. The full variable domain, in which reference TRBV7-2 and TRBJ2-3 provide the parts outside the CDR3, is GAGVSQSPSNKVTEKGKDVELRCDPISGHTALYWYRQSLGQGLEFLIYFQGNSAPDKSGLPSDRFSAERTGGSVSTLTIQRTQQEDSAVYLCASSLVPEVPDTQYFGPGTRLTVL.

The CDR3 is CASSSRQRTEQYF. The CDR3 DNA sequence: TGTGCCAGTAGTTCACGACAGAGGACCGAGCAGTACTTC. This chain links TRBV19 with TRBJ2-7, with D possibly TRBD1 on 5 matching bases. V was shortened by 5 bases and J by 6 bases, with 14 bases between the two germline ends. The CDR3 length is 13 residues. Germline CDR1 LNHDA, CDR2 SQIVND (reference sequence).

The J gene is TRBJ2-5, the V gene TRBV7-6, with D possibly being TRBD1 or TRBD2 (5 bases each). The CDR3 loop spans 15 amino acids. From germline, CDR1 is SGHVS and CDR2 FNYEAQ. V was clipped by 0 bases and J by 7 bases, with 15 bases between them. DNA for the CDR3: TGTGCCAGCAGCTTAGCACTAGGTCCCCAGGGGACCCAGTACTTC. This encodes CASSLALGPQGTQYF.

The chain carries TRBV29-1 and TRBJ1-1, with TRBD1 as a possible D gene (5 bases). The CDR3 length is 14 residues. The germline gives CDR1 SQVTM, CDR2 ANQGSEA. V lost 7 bases, J lost 6 bases, and 21 bases lay in between. The CDR3 is CSATKGRRSSEAFF. The CDR3 DNA reads as TGCAGCGCCACAAAGGGACGTAGAAGCTCTGAAGCTTTCTTT.

The rearrangement uses TRBV7-2 and TRBJ1-1, with TRBD1 matching over 9 bases. V lost 1 base to trimming and J lost 6 bases; unmatched junction nucleotides: 0. In germline, CDR1 is SGHTA, CDR2 FQGNSA. The CDR3 is 13 residues long. CDR3 sequence (DNA): TGTGCCAGCAGCTTAGGACAGGGGGCTGAAGCTTTCTTT. Protein product: CASSLGQGAEAFF.

The rearrangement links TRBV4-1 to TRBJ2-7, with TRBD2 matching over 10 bases. The CDR3 consists of 14 residues. The J segment lost 7 bases and the V segment lost 4 bases, leaving 7 bases of the junction unmatched. Germline assignment: CDR1 MGHRA and CDR2 YSYEKL. The CDR3 bases are TGCGCCAGCAGCCCTGCTAGCGGGAGATCAGAGCAGTACTTC. This gives the protein CASSPASGRSEQYF.

This clone occurred once. The rearrangement joins TRBV18 to TRBJ2-6; D is perhaps TRBD2 (5 bases). Germline V CDR1 and CDR2: KGHSH, LQKENI. V was trimmed by 4 bases and J by 3 bases, leaving 13 bases between them. The CDR3 contains 16 residues. DNA for the CDR3: TGTGCCAGCTCACTCGCTCTAGCAGGTGGGGCCAACGTCCTGACTTTC. Translation gives CASSLALAGGANVLTF.

A remark on this clone: This sample also contains other DNA sequences that code for the same CDR3. The chain is built from TRBV19 and TRBJ1-1; D possibly corresponds to TRBD1 (6 bases). Germline CDR1 is LNHDA and CDR2 is SQIVND (reference sequence). The V and J ends lost 3 bases and 0 bases respectively, with 8 bases between them. CDR3 size: 14 residues. The chain's CDR3 is CASSIQGLNTEAFF. DNA for the CDR3: TGTGCCAGTAGTATCCAGGGGCTGAACACTGAAGCTTTCTTT.

This clone was picked up a small number of times. This chain joins TRBV6-6 and TRBJ2-6; D is unresolved. Trimming pared 6 bases from V and 0 bases from J, leaving 9 bases between. Germline CDR1 and CDR2: MNHNY and SVGAGI (reference sequence). This CDR3 region has 15 residues. Here the CDR3 DNA reads TGTGCCAGCAGCTATAGTTCCTCTGGGGCCAACGTCCTGACTTTC. The encoded protein is CASSYSSSGANVLTF.

This clone was seen just once. This rearrangement joins TRBV6-5 to TRBJ2-1; possibly TRBD2 for D (6 bases). The V and J ends lost 2 bases and 6 bases respectively, with 14 bases between them. The CDR3 loop spans 15 amino acids. Germline lookup yields CDR1 MNHEY and CDR2 SVGAGI. The CDR3 here is CASSYPGLLGNEQFF. The DNA of the CDR3 is TGTGCCAGCAGTTACCCGGGACTCCTCGGCAATGAGCAGTTCTTC.